This T cell receptor (beta chain) is drawn from a study of cytomegalovirus exposure and HLA in healthy donors. The study's findings and limits: The study flagged some 170 TCR beta chains as cytomegalovirus-associated. As immune exposure information, only CMV serostatus was available.

60 Vbeta and 13 Jbeta primers were used in PCR. Sequencing was performed with immunoSEQ multiplex PCR; in TCRdb, only in-frame clones are kept and a portion is missing. The table lists roughly 150,000 clones, approximately 82% of them singletons. V dropped 3 bases and J dropped 7; count of bases not matched to a gene: 11. Germline CDR1 and CDR2: MNHEY and SMNVEV (reference sequence). This CDR3 has 16 amino acids. Remarks on this clone: The antigen is not known. At the DNA level, this CDR3 is encoded by other sequences in the same sample as well.

The TCR comes from a male donor in good health and CMV-seronegative. J is TRBJ2-2 and V is TRBV27; TRBD2 aligns across 7 bases. The sequenced sample consisted of PBMCs. The CDR3 sequence is CASSLYAGAGSGELFF. CDR3 DNA: TGTGCCAGCAGTTTGTATGCGGGAGCAGGAAGCGGGGAGCTGTTTTTT.